This T cell receptor beta chain comes out of a study of T-cell memory formation after mild COVID-19. The CDR3 length is 15 residues. Per germline, CDR1 LGHNA and CDR2 YNFKEQ. Trimming left V 6 bases short and J 5 bases short, with 16 bases between. TCRdb independently ran MiXCR on the 5' RACE reads; one entry per CDR3 protein. This repertoire shows approximately 290,000 distinct CDR3 sequences, approximately 19% found once; its top ten account for around a fifth. This TCR was sampled from a man aged 18 to 30 who had mild COVID-19 (a few samples of this study predate the infection). Cell type and time point are not known. The chain couples TRBV4-2 to TRBJ2-2, with a weak D call TRBD1 (5 bases). Sequenced: PBMCs or a T cell subset sorted from them (not recorded which). CDR3 amino acids: CASSPRAVETGELFF. CDR3 sequence (DNA): TGTGCCAGCAGTCCCAGGGCGGTGGAAACCGGGGAGCTGTTTTTT.